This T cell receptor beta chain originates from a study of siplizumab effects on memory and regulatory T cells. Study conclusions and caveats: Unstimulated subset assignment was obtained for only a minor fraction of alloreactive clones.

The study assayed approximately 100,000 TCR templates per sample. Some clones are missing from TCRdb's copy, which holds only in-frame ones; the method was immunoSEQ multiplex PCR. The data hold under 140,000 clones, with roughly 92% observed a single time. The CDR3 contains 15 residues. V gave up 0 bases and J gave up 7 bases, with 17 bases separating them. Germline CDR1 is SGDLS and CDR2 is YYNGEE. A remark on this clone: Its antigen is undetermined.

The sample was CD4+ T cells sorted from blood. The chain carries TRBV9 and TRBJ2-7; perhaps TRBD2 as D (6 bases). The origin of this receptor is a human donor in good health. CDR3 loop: CASSVEIGSVWEQYF. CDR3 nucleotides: TGTGCCAGCAGCGTAGAGATCGGGAGCGTCTGGGAGCAGTACTTC.